These 24 T cell receptor beta chains were sequenced from one sample in a study of CD8 T cells in ankylosing spondylitis. TCRdb re-called the 5' RACE reads through MiXCR, storing one row per CDR3 protein. The sample contains almost 250,000 distinct CDR3 sequences, roughly 32% of which appear only once. Sequencing was done on a sample of blood, either unsorted or a sorted T cell fraction (not recorded which). These receptor sequences come from a male donor with ankylosing spondylitis or in good health (not recorded which).

The chain is built from TRBV5-1 and TRBJ2-7; D might be TRBD1 (6 bases). Germline V gene lookup returns CDR1 SGHRS and CDR2 YFSETQ. Trimming removed 1 base from V and 7 bases from J, with 12 bases in between. The CDR3 extends over 13 amino acids. CDR3 nucleotides: TGCGCCAGCAGCTTGAGGGGAACAGGGGAGCAGTACTTC. This gives the protein CASSLRGTGEQYF.

The V gene is TRBV3-1, the J gene TRBJ2-7, with a weak D call TRBD1 (5 bases). This CDR3 spans 14 amino acids. V lost 1 base to trimming and J lost 0 bases, with 7 bases between them. CDR1 is LGHDT, CDR2 YNNKEL, per germline (reference sequence). The CDR3 DNA follows: TGTGCCAGCAGCCAAGGACAGCTCTCCTACGAGCAGTACTTC. It translates to CASSQGQLSYEQYF.

This clonotype was detected many times. This chain joins TRBV6-5 and TRBJ1-1; no definite D call. There are 11 residues in the CDR3. Trimming removed 6 bases at V and 7 bases at J, with 9 bases between. Germline V gene data show CDR1 as MNHEY and CDR2 as SVGAGI. DNA for the CDR3: TGTGCCAGCAGCAACGGGCTTGAAGCTTTCTTT. Translating it yields CASSNGLEAFF.

This clonotype was observed once. This chain joins TRBV11-2 and TRBJ2-7, with 9 bases identical to TRBD1. V dropped 5 bases and J dropped 4; count of bases not matched to a gene: 15. Germline V gene data show CDR1 as SGHAT and CDR2 as FQNNGV. This CDR3 spans 17 amino acids. CDR3 protein: CASSPGTGPERLYEQYF. The CDR3 region has the DNA TGTGCCAGCAGCCCTGGGACAGGGCCAGAGAGGCTATACGAGCAGTACTTC.

This clonotype was detected ten times or more. The V and J genes are TRBV20-1 and TRBJ1-1; the D is unclear. Per the germline V gene, CDR1 is DFQATT and CDR2 is SNEGSKA (reference sequence). V dropped 2 bases and J dropped 0 bases, with 7 bases sitting between them. This CDR3 comprises 13 residues. The CDR3 spells CSARSEMNTEAFF. CDR3 nucleotides: TGCAGTGCTAGATCAGAAATGAACACTGAAGCTTTCTTT.

This clonotype has more than one count but fewer than ten. The chain is built from TRBV3-1 and TRBJ2-7; D uncertain. CDR3 length: 13 amino acids. The ends were cut back, 5 bases at V and 2 bases at J, with 10 bases in the middle. Germline V lookup: CDR1 LGHDT, CDR2 YNNKEL (reference sequence). The CDR3 nucleotides read TGTGCCAGCAGCACCGACAAGCCCTACGAGCAGTACTTC. Protein sequence: CASSTDKPYEQYF.

The chain joins TRBV28 to TRBJ2-3; 10 bases agree with TRBD2. V dropped 10 bases and J dropped 4; count of bases not matched to a gene: 14. Germline V CDR1 and CDR2: MDHEN, SYDVKM. The CDR3 runs 16 residues. The CDR3 sequence is CATGGSGGPGADTQYF. For the CDR3, the DNA is TGTGCCACCGGGGGTAGCGGGGGGCCAGGGGCAGATACGCAGTATTTT.

The chain is built from TRBV5-6 and TRBJ1-3, with 10 bases identical to TRBD1. This CDR3 comprises 15 residues. Germline CDR1 is SGHDT and CDR2 is YYEEEE. J was trimmed by 4 bases and V by 4 bases; bases with no gene match: 5. The CDR3 spells CASSRDRGPGNTIYF. The CDR3 DNA reads TGTGCCAGCAGCCGCGACAGGGGGCCCGGAAACACCATATATTTT.

This rearrangement joins TRBV12-3 or TRBV12-4 to TRBJ2-1, with D maybe TRBD1 (7 bases). The CDR3 spans 12 residues. V was cut by 3 bases and J by 15 bases, with 15 bases left in between. The chain's CDR3 is CASSFSGGSRFF. The DNA for the CDR3 is TGTGCCAGCAGTTTTTCAGGGGGGAGCCGGTTCTTC.

This clonotype was recorded many times. The genes are TRBV9 and TRBJ2-7, with D possibly called TRBD1 or TRBD2 (5 bases each). There are 16 residues in the CDR3. Germline V gene lookup returns CDR1 SGDLS and CDR2 YYNGEE. Trimming removed 4 bases at V and 2 bases at J, with 19 bases between. The DNA of the CDR3 is TGTGCCAGCAGCTCCCATGCCGGTGGGGGAACCTACGAGCAGTACTTC. Translating it yields CASSSHAGGGTYEQYF. The whole variable domain, remainder taken from reference TRBV9 and TRBJ2-7, is DSGVTQTPKHLITATGQRVTLRCSPRSGDLSVYWYQQSLDQGLQFLIQYYNGEERAKGNILERFSAQQFPDLHSELNLSSLELGDSALYFCASSSHAGGGTYEQYFGPGTRLTVT.

The chain joins TRBV20-1 to TRBJ1-4; tentative D call: TRBD1 (5 bases). This CDR3 has 13 amino acids. Per the germline V gene, CDR1 is DFQATT and CDR2 is SNEGSKA (reference sequence). Trimming stripped 5 bases from V and 7 bases from J, with 14 bases between. The CDR3 coding sequence is TGCAGTGCTCCGACGGGGGGAGGTGAAAAACTGTTTTTT. It codes for CSAPTGGGEKLFF.

This chain joins TRBV4-1 and TRBJ2-1, with TRBD2 matching 13 bases. After removal of 3 bases from V and 1 base from J, the junction contained 3 bases not matched to a gene. In germline, CDR1 is MGHRA, CDR2 YSYEKL. This CDR3 comprises 17 residues. The CDR3 region is CASSQGLAGSSYNEQFF. The CDR3 coding sequence is TGCGCCAGCAGCCAGGGACTAGCGGGGTCATCCTACAATGAGCAGTTCTTC.

This chain links TRBV24-1 with TRBJ1-2; the D gene is possibly TRBD1 (6 bases). The germline V gene has CDR1 KGHDR and CDR2 SFDVKD. The CDR3 spans 13 residues. Trimming removed 3 bases from V and 6 bases from J, with 10 bases in between. The DNA for the CDR3 is TGTGCCACCAGTGATCCAGGGGTCGATGGCTACACCTTC. This translates into CATSDPGVDGYTF.

This clonotype was picked up a small number of times. The gene calls are TRBV4-1 and TRBJ2-1; D gene ambiguous. The CDR3 is made up of 12 amino acids. Germline-derived CDR1 and CDR2 are MGHRA and YSYEKL. Trimming stripped 1 base from V and 6 bases from J, with 4 bases between. The CDR3 DNA is TGCGCCAGCAGCCAAGCCCTCAATGAGCAGTTCTTC. Its translation is CASSQALNEQFF.

This clonotype was observed a few times. This chain uses TRBV12-3 or TRBV12-4 with TRBJ2-1; weak D call: TRBD1 (6 bases). The CDR3 length is 15 residues. Trimming stripped 3 bases from V and 1 base from J, with 10 bases between. The CDR3, as DNA: TGTGCCAGCAGTTTTATAACAGGGTCCTACAATGAGCAGTTCTTC. Translation: CASSFITGSYNEQFF.

This sequence joins TRBV12-3 or TRBV12-4 and TRBJ2-1; the D gene is possibly TRBD2 (6 bases). The CDR3 runs 17 residues. V was clipped by 3 bases and J by 2 bases, with 17 bases between them. CDR3 in DNA: TGTGCCAGCAGTTTCAGTGCTAGCGAAAATGCCTACAATGAGCAGTTCTTC. It translates to CASSFSASENAYNEQFF.

This chain uses TRBV18 with TRBJ2-5; D not certain. Germline CDR1 KGHSH, CDR2 LQKENI. The V end was cut by 0 bases, the J end by 5 bases, with 13 bases between. This CDR3 is built from 15 residues. CDR3 region: CASSPPEQVAETQYF. The CDR3 region has the DNA TGTGCCAGCTCACCACCGGAGCAAGTTGCGGAGACCCAGTACTTC.

This chain uses TRBV29-1 with TRBJ2-4, with 9 bases identical to TRBD1. The CDR3 sequence is 17 residues long. The ends lost 2 bases at V and 0 bases at J; junction bases unmatched: 8. Germline V gene lookup returns CDR1 SQVTM and CDR2 ANQGSEA. CDR3 protein: CSVESPTGGIAKNIQYF. For the CDR3, the DNA is TGCAGCGTTGAATCGCCGACAGGGGGAATAGCCAAAAACATTCAGTACTTC.

This chain links TRBV7-9 with TRBJ1-5, with D unclear. CDR3 length: 14 residues. The germline CDR1 and CDR2 sequences are SEHNR and FQNEAQ (reference sequence). Trimming removed 3 bases from V and 5 bases from J, with 11 bases in between. CDR3 amino acids: CASSFPGRDQPQHF. The CDR3 nucleotides are TGTGCCAGCAGCTTTCCAGGAAGGGATCAGCCCCAGCATTTT.

This clonotype was seen more than once but under ten times. This chain links TRBV6-1 with TRBJ2-3, with 11 positions matching TRBD2. The CDR3 has 15 residues. From germline, CDR1 is MNHNS and CDR2 SASEGT. Trimming took 6 bases from V and 1 from J; bases not matched to a gene: 3. The CDR3 loop reads CASSILAGGTDTQYF. CDR3 nucleotide sequence: TGTGCCAGCAGCATACTAGCGGGGGGCACAGATACGCAGTATTTT.

This clonotype has a handful of counts. The chain employs TRBV12-3 or TRBV12-4 and TRBJ2-7; unclear D gene. V was cut by 6 bases and J by 1 base, with 19 bases left in between. The CDR3 runs 16 residues. The CDR3 sequence: CASRGPRTASSYEQYF. CDR3 in DNA: TGTGCCAGCAGGGGCCCACGGACCGCCTCGTCCTACGAGCAGTACTTC.

In DNA form, the CDR3 reads TGCAGTGCTAGAGATGCGGAGGGCTATGGCTACACCTTC. Translation gives CSARDAEGYGYTF. This sequence joins TRBV20-1 and TRBJ1-2; D call uncertain. This CDR3 region has 13 residues. Germline CDR1 is DFQATT and CDR2 is SNEGSKA (reference sequence). The germline V and J ends were trimmed by 0 bases and 4 bases, with 9 bases remaining between them.

At least ten counts were recorded for this clonotype. This chain's CDR3 is CSATDPHLSYNEQFF. CDR3 DNA: TGCAGTGCCACGGATCCGCACCTCTCCTACAATGAGCAGTTCTTC. The rearrangement joins TRBV20-1 to TRBJ2-1; the D is unclear. V shed 6 bases and J shed 0 bases, with 15 bases lying between them. CDR1 is DFQATT and CDR2 is SNEGSKA in the germline V gene (reference sequence). The CDR3 has 15 amino acids.

The chain joins TRBV12-3 or TRBV12-4 to TRBJ1-5; no firm D call. V was trimmed by 7 bases and J by 4 bases, leaving 17 bases between them. This CDR3 comprises 15 residues. The CDR3: CASTPMLRVNQPQHF. The CDR3, as DNA: TGTGCCAGCACCCCTATGTTGAGGGTGAATCAGCCCCAGCATTTT.